The 31 T cell receptor beta chains below come from one sample, sequenced in a study of early T cells in non-severe SARS-CoV-2 infection. Each CDR3 protein is one row after TCRdb ran MiXCR on the 5' RACE reads. The data show about 52,000 distinct CDR3 sequences, 11% seen once. The specimen was whole blood. These receptor sequences come from an adult who was a healthcare worker with PCR-confirmed SARS-CoV-2 infection or an uninfected control (not recorded which).

The chain recombines TRBV19 with TRBJ2-7; D may be TRBD1 or TRBD2 (6 bases each). The CDR3 consists of 18 residues. The V end lost 5 bases, the J end lost 3 bases, and 26 bases lay between the germline ends. Germline CDR1 is LNHDA and CDR2 is SQIVND (reference sequence). The CDR3 sequence: CASSPGRRGQGSFYEQYF. The CDR3 DNA reads TGTGCCAGTAGTCCTGGTCGTCGGGGGCAAGGGTCCTTCTACGAGCAGTACTTC. Together with reference TRBV19 and TRBJ2-7, the CDR3 gives the full variable domain: DGGITQSPKYLFRKEGQNVTLSCEQNLNHDAMYWYRQDPGQGLRLIYYSQIVNDFQKGDIAEGYSVSREKKESFPLTVTSAQKNPTAFYLCASSPGRRGQGSFYEQYFGPGTRLTVT.

The sample holds many counts of this clonotype. The J gene is TRBJ2-5, the V gene TRBV18; D unresolved. The CDR3 runs to 14 residues. CDR1 and CDR2 (germline): KGHSH, LQKENI. V was shortened by 2 bases and J by 1 base, with 8 bases between the two germline ends. The CDR3 loop is CASSPKLPQETQYF. Here the CDR3 DNA reads TGTGCCAGCTCACCAAAACTCCCCCAAGAGACCCAGTACTTC.

The J gene is TRBJ1-3, the V gene TRBV7-6, with D possibly TRBD1 on 5 matching bases. The V end was cut by 0 bases, the J end by 4 bases, with 16 bases between. The CDR3 spans 17 residues. Per the germline V gene, CDR1 is SGHVS and CDR2 is FNYEAQ. The DNA of the CDR3 is TGTGCCAGCAGCTTAGCGGAGACAGTGCTGTTCGGAAACACCATATATTTT. It is translated as CASSLAETVLFGNTIYF.

This clonotype was observed at least ten times. The chain links TRBV6-6 to TRBJ2-3; D not resolved. From germline, CDR1 is MNHNY and CDR2 SVGAGI (reference sequence). The CDR3 is 14 residues long. Trimming cost V 2 bases and J 2 bases, with 8 bases left between them. CDR3 loop: CASSYGQNTDTQYF. The CDR3 DNA reads as TGTGCCAGCAGTTACGGGCAGAACACAGATACGCAGTATTTT.

This clonotype was observed many times. The V and J genes are TRBV19 and TRBJ1-5, with D possibly being TRBD1 (6 bases). Trimming removed 0 bases at V and 5 bases at J, with 11 bases between. This CDR3 contains 15 residues. The V gene's germline CDR1 is LNHDA and CDR2 SQIVND (reference sequence). CDR3 sequence reads: CASSIDAGEDQPQHF. In DNA form, the CDR3 reads TGTGCCAGTAGTATAGATGCAGGGGAGGATCAGCCCCAGCATTTT.

In this sample, this clonotype turned up a few times. The chain links TRBV10-3 to TRBJ1-5; D uncertain. Germline-derived CDR1 and CDR2 are ENHRY and SYGVKD. The germline V and J ends were trimmed by 0 bases and 11 bases, with 8 bases remaining between them. The CDR3 loop spans 12 amino acids. The CDR3 protein is CAISESPEAQHF. The DNA for the CDR3 is TGTGCCATCAGTGAGTCCCCCGAGGCCCAGCATTTT.

This sequence joins TRBV14 and TRBJ2-1, with 8 bases identical to TRBD2. This CDR3 comprises 18 residues. Germline CDR1 is SGHDN and CDR2 is FVKESK. J lost 10 bases, V lost 2 bases, and 19 bases had no gene match. The CDR3, as DNA: TGTGCCAGCAGCCAACAAACGGGAGGGGAAGCCCCCGCTATGGAGCAGTTCTTC. As protein: CASSQQTGGEAPAMEQFF.

This chain connects TRBV5-1 to TRBJ2-7, with a tentative D call TRBD1 (6 bases). The length of the CDR3 is 14 residues. Per the germline V gene, CDR1 is SGHRS and CDR2 is YFSETQ. V lost 2 bases and J 5 bases, leaving 14 bases between the germline ends. CDR3 amino acids: CASSFGQRTHEQYF. In nucleotides, the CDR3 is TGCGCCAGCAGCTTTGGACAGAGAACGCACGAGCAGTACTTC.

This clonotype was seen a handful of times. This chain uses TRBV5-1 with TRBJ2-3; D remains unclear. This CDR3 has 15 residues. The ends were cut back, 0 bases at V and 0 bases at J, with 8 bases in the middle. CDR1 is SGHRS and CDR2 is YFSETQ in the germline V gene. CDR3 protein: CASSLEWRSTDTQYF. The CDR3 DNA follows: TGCGCCAGCAGCTTGGAGTGGCGGAGCACAGATACGCAGTATTTT.

The chain is built from TRBV24-1 and TRBJ2-1; D not resolved. CDR1 KGHDR and CDR2 SFDVKD come from the germline V gene. The CDR3 covers 15 residues. The V and J ends lost 1 base and 5 bases respectively, with 11 bases between them. The CDR3 DNA is TGTGCCACCAGTGATTTTAGGAATGGCCACAATGAGCAGTTCTTC. This codes for CATSDFRNGHNEQFF.

This clonotype was detected many times. The chain links TRBV11-2 to TRBJ2-3; D is ambiguous. Germline values: CDR1 SGHAT, CDR2 FQNNGV. The length of the CDR3 is 14 residues. V gave up 5 bases and J gave up 2 bases, with 11 bases separating them. In DNA, the CDR3 is TGTGCCAGCAGCCCCTGGACGGTCACAGATACGCAGTATTTT. Amino acids: CASSPWTVTDTQYF.

This clonotype was observed a few times. The V and J genes are TRBV2 and TRBJ1-6, with 9 bases aligning to TRBD1. After removal of 6 bases from V and 10 bases from J, the junction contained 7 bases not matched to a gene. Germline V gives CDR1 SNHLY, CDR2 FYNNEI. CDR3 length equals 14 residues. Here the CDR3 reads CASRTGGSGSPLHF. The CDR3 nucleotides read TGTGCCAGCAGAACAGGGGGCTCGGGGTCACCCCTCCACTTT.

This clonotype was observed many times. The chain joins TRBV15 to TRBJ2-1; D gene ambiguous. V lost 3 bases, J lost 12 bases, and 12 bases lay in between. CDR3 size: 12 residues. Germline V CDR1 and CDR2: LNHNV, YYDKDF (reference sequence). CDR3 in amino acids: CATSSTAIRQFF. CDR3 in DNA: TGTGCCACCAGCAGCACAGCGATCCGGCAGTTCTTC.

Worth noting for this clonotype: Possible read error: a much larger clone is one base away. The chain carries TRBV6-1 and TRBJ1-3; D uncertain. V was clipped by 6 bases and J by 2 bases, with 8 bases between them. The CDR3 is 13 amino acids. Germline V gene lookup returns CDR1 MNHNS and CDR2 SASEGT. The CDR3 reads CASSVRTGNTIYF. CDR3 in DNA: TGTGCCAGCAGCGTTAGGACTGGAAACACCATATATTTT.

At least ten counts were recorded for this clonotype. The gene calls are TRBV9 and TRBJ1-1; D uncertain. Germline loops: CDR1 SGDLS, CDR2 YYNGEE. There are 15 residues in the CDR3. Trimming took off 0 bases at V and 0 bases at J, with 9 bases between the two ends. This CDR3 reads CASSVDGLLNTEAFF. In DNA, the CDR3 is TGTGCCAGCAGCGTAGACGGACTCTTGAACACTGAAGCTTTCTTT. Filled out from reference TRBV9 and TRBJ1-1, the complete variable domain reads DSGVTQTPKHLITATGQRVTLRCSPRSGDLSVYWYQQSLDQGLQFLIQYYNGEERAKGNILERFSAQQFPDLHSELNLSSLELGDSALYFCASSVDGLLNTEAFFGQGTRLTVV.

Many counts were recorded for this clonotype. The chain carries TRBV6-5 and TRBJ1-2; no clear D. This CDR3 has 13 residues. CDR1 is MNHEY and CDR2 is SVGAGI in the germline V gene. Trimming shortened V by 0 bases and J by 8 bases, and 10 bases separated the two germline ends. The CDR3 coding sequence is TGTGCCAGCAGTTACTCTCCCAGTGGCGGCTACACCTTC. Protein: CASSYSPSGGYTF.

As regards this clonotype: This may come from a read error, since a much larger clone is one base off. The chain uses TRBV20-1 and TRBJ2-7, with no clear D. Looked up from germline, CDR1 is DFQATT and CDR2 is SNEGSKA (reference sequence). V was cut by 6 bases and J by 5 bases, with 23 bases left in between. The CDR3 totals 15 residues. CDR3 coding DNA: TGCAGTGCCCACTCGTCCGCCACTCCGACCCACGAGCAGTACTTC. Its translation is CSAHSSATPTHEQYF.

This clonotype showed up many times. The chain carries TRBV7-9 and TRBJ1-6, with 7 bases aligning to TRBD1. With V trimmed by 4 bases and J by 3 bases, 9 bases remained unmatched. This CDR3 is built from 17 residues. CDR1 is SEHNR, CDR2 FQNEAQ, per germline (reference sequence). In DNA, the CDR3 is TGTGCCAGCAGCTCACCCCCGGGACAGAACTATAATTCACCCCTCCACTTT. Translated, it gives CASSSPPGQNYNSPLHF.

This chain connects TRBV9 to TRBJ2-1; D could derive from TRBD1 or TRBD2 (5 bases each). This CDR3 has 16 residues. Germline V gene data show CDR1 as SGDLS and CDR2 as YYNGEE. Trimming took off 6 bases at V and 0 bases at J, with 16 bases between the two ends. CDR3 DNA: TGTGCCAGCACCCCCCGAGGGGATCCCTCCTACAATGAGCAGTTCTTC. Translation gives CASTPRGDPSYNEQFF.

This clonotype was picked up a small number of times. The chain couples TRBV28 to TRBJ1-2; D is perhaps TRBD1 (5 bases). Per germline, CDR1 MDHEN and CDR2 SYDVKM. This CDR3 is 12 amino acids long. V lost 7 bases and J 4 bases, leaving 10 bases between the germline ends. The CDR3 bases are TGTGCCAGCACTCCGGGGGTCTATGGCTACACCTTC. Protein product: CASTPGVYGYTF.

This clonotype was found a few times. The chain has TRBV29-1 and TRBJ2-7; 11 nucleotides line up with TRBD2. Germline V gene data show CDR1 as SQVTM and CDR2 as ANQGSEA. J was trimmed by 6 bases and V by 4 bases; bases with no gene match: 14. The CDR3 consists of 16 residues. The CDR3 sequence is CSVVWIAGGPSCEQYF. The CDR3 region has the DNA TGCAGCGTTGTTTGGATAGCGGGAGGGCCGAGCTGCGAGCAGTACTTC.

This clonotype was detected ten times or more. The CDR3 nucleotides are TGTGCCAGCGGACCTCTTGTGGGCGGCCACGAGCAGTACTTC. Protein sequence: CASGPLVGGHEQYF. This chain uses TRBV13 with TRBJ2-7; D remains ambiguous. CDR1 is PRHDT and CDR2 is FYEKMQ in the germline V gene (reference sequence). Trimming removed 8 bases from V and 5 bases from J, with 19 bases in between. This CDR3 is built from 14 residues.

This clonotype was recorded many times. The junction departs from the called germline gene at one end, perhaps through a read error. V is TRBV27 and J is TRBJ2-7, with no clear D. In germline, CDR1 is MNHEY, CDR2 SMNVEV (reference sequence). This CDR3 is built from 12 residues. The CDR3 DNA is TGCCGCACGGGCCGAAATTCCTACGAGCAGTACTTC. As protein: CRTGRNSYEQYF.

V is TRBV19 and J is TRBJ2-3, with 8 bases fitting TRBD1. The germline gives CDR1 LNHDA, CDR2 SQIVND (reference sequence). The CDR3 extends over 15 amino acids. Trimming cost V 5 bases and J 0 bases; bases outside gene matches: 4. CDR3 amino acids: CASSGWTGSTDTQYF. The CDR3 region has the DNA TGTGCCAGTAGTGGATGGACAGGGAGCACAGATACGCAGTATTTT.

This clonotype came up many times. The gene calls are TRBV6-2 or TRBV6-3 and TRBJ2-1; D might be TRBD2 (5 bases). Trimming stripped 1 base from V and 0 bases from J, with 10 bases between. The germline V gene has CDR1 MNHEY and CDR2 SVGEGT. The length of the CDR3 is 16 residues. The DNA of the CDR3 is TGTGCCAGCAGTTACTTGGTGGGGAGCTCCTACAATGAGCAGTTCTTC. This translates into CASSYLVGSSYNEQFF.

This clonotype was recorded at least ten times. The chain recombines TRBV20-1 with TRBJ1-3; D not certain. Germline CDR1 DFQATT, CDR2 SNEGSKA (reference sequence). The V end lost 0 bases, the J end lost 2 bases, and 11 bases lay between the germline ends. The CDR3 sequence is 15 residues long. CDR3 DNA: TGCAGTGCTAGAGAAGGACTTCGCCCTGGAAACACCATATATTTT. It translates to CSAREGLRPGNTIYF.

This clonotype was counted ten times or more. The chain employs TRBV6-2 or TRBV6-3 and TRBJ1-1, with no clear D. The CDR3 runs to 14 residues. Trimming pared 2 bases from V and 5 bases from J, leaving 12 bases between. Germline V gene data show CDR1 as MNHEY and CDR2 as SVGEGT. The CDR3 DNA reads TGTGCCAGCAGTTACCTGTTACCTGGGACTGAAGCTTTCTTT. Amino acid sequence: CASSYLLPGTEAFF.

The CDR3 loop reads CASSLFRGDHNEQFF. The CDR3 region has the DNA TGTGCCAGCAGCTTATTCAGGGGGGATCACAATGAGCAGTTCTTC. This chain connects TRBV7-2 to TRBJ2-1, with D possibly being TRBD1 (7 bases). Per the germline V gene, CDR1 is SGHTA and CDR2 is FQGNSA. The V gene lost 2 bases and the J gene lost 5 bases, with 13 bases spanning the gap. The length of the CDR3 is 15 residues.

This clonotype was recorded at least ten times. This chain joins TRBV7-6 and TRBJ2-3; TRBD2 matches at 12 bases. V lost 5 bases, J lost 7 bases, and 7 bases stayed unmatched. CDR1 SGHVS and CDR2 FNYEAQ come from the germline V gene. The CDR3 is made up of 15 amino acids. CDR3 nucleotide sequence: TGTGCCAGCAGCCCTAGCGGGGGGGCCTCAAATACGCAGTATTTT. Encoded protein: CASSPSGGASNTQYF.

This clonotype was recorded at least ten times. The chain carries TRBV3-1 and TRBJ2-3; 11 nucleotides line up with TRBD2. The CDR3 is 16 residues long. CDR1 is LGHDT and CDR2 is YNNKEL in the germline V gene (reference sequence). Germline trimming cut 4 bases from V and 0 bases from J; bases unmatched to any gene: 3. This CDR3 reads CASSPLAGGSTDTQYF. In nucleotides, the CDR3 is TGTGCCAGCAGCCCGCTAGCGGGGGGTAGCACAGATACGCAGTATTTT.

This clonotype was counted at least ten times. The CDR3 DNA reads as TGTGCCAGCAGTTTAGCGGGGACAGGGGCCCTCAATGAGCAGTTCTTC. The encoded protein is CASSLAGTGALNEQFF. The chain is built from TRBV12-3 or TRBV12-4 and TRBJ2-1; 10 bases are a match to TRBD1. CDR3 length equals 16 residues. With V trimmed by 0 bases and J by 6 bases, 5 bases remained unmatched.